A selection of T cell receptor beta chains follows, all from one sample in a study of blood T cell repertoires in COVID-19. Only in-frame clones appear in the TCRdb table, and some are missing; sequencing was by immunoSEQ multiplex PCR. The data hold around 100,000 clones, with about 86% observed a single time. The specimen was peripheral blood. These receptors were taken from a human donor in a cohort sampled during active COVID-19. Each CDR3 is given with its conserved first and last residue. The order of the fields is J gene, V gene, D gene, clone size, CDR3 protein, CDR3 DNA. D genes are given only for firm matches. Some rows mark clone size as missing; the rest say once, few, many or name a class of expanded clone.

j_gene: TRBJ1-1
v_gene: TRBV19
d_gene: TRBD1
abundance: -
CDR3aa: CASSIPRTGRVTEAFF
CDR3nt: TGTGCCAGTAGTATCCCCCGGACAGGGCGGGTCACTGAAGCTTTCTTT

j_gene: TRBJ2-3
v_gene: TRBV5-1
d_gene: TRBD2
abundance: -
CDR3aa: CASSLDGGGSSDTQYF
CDR3nt: TGCGCCAGCAGCTTGGACGGCGGCGGGAGCTCAGATACGCAGTATTTT

j_gene: TRBJ1-1
v_gene: TRBV12-3/TRBV12-4
d_gene: -
abundance: -
CDR3aa: CASSYTRNTEAFF
CDR3nt: TGTGCCAGCAGTTACACACGCAACACTGAAGCTTTCTTT

j_gene: TRBJ1-3
v_gene: TRBV7-9
d_gene: -
abundance: -
CDR3aa: CASSLDRLIDSGNTIYF
CDR3nt: TGTGCCAGCAGCTTAGATCGGTTAATAGACTCTGGAAACACCATATATTTT

j_gene: TRBJ2-3
v_gene: TRBV7-9
d_gene: -
abundance: few
CDR3aa: CASNHGGADTQYF
CDR3nt: TGTGCCAGCAACCACGGGGGAGCAGATACGCAGTATTTT

j_gene: TRBJ2-1
v_gene: TRBV15
d_gene: -
abundance: -
CDR3aa: CATSRAGKSYNEQFF
CDR3nt: TGTGCCACCAGCAGAGCGGGGAAATCCTACAATGAGCAGTTCTTC

j_gene: TRBJ2-6
v_gene: TRBV2
d_gene: -
abundance: -
CDR3aa: CASSAIQGVKAGANVLTF
CDR3nt: TGTGCCAGCAGTGCAATCCAAGGGGTTAAGGCTGGGGCCAACGTCCTGACTTTC

j_gene: TRBJ2-1
v_gene: TRBV7-9
d_gene: -
abundance: -
CDR3aa: CASSYWDFYNEQFF
CDR3nt: TGTGCCAGCAGCTACTGGGACTTCTACAATGAGCAGTTCTTC

j_gene: TRBJ2-1
v_gene: TRBV19
d_gene: TRBD1
abundance: -
CDR3aa: CASSIERTGINEQFF
CDR3nt: TGTGCCAGTAGTATAGAGAGGACAGGGATCAATGAGCAGTTCTTC

j_gene: TRBJ1-1
v_gene: TRBV27
d_gene: -
abundance: -
CDR3aa: CAKVRHKNTEAFF
CDR3nt: TGTGCCAAAGTCAGGCACAAGAACACTGAAGCTTTCTTT

j_gene: TRBJ1-1
v_gene: TRBV29-1
d_gene: -
abundance: -
CDR3aa: CSVVRVGRRDTEAFF
CDR3nt: TGCAGCGTAGTCAGGGTAGGGCGGCGCGACACTGAAGCTTTCTTT

j_gene: TRBJ2-3
v_gene: TRBV2
d_gene: TRBD1
abundance: -
CDR3aa: CASWRTGLTDTQYF
CDR3nt: TGTGCCAGCTGGAGGACAGGACTCACAGATACGCAGTATTTT

j_gene: TRBJ1-5
v_gene: TRBV19
d_gene: -
abundance: -
CDR3aa: CASSVRRQSNQPQHF
CDR3nt: TGTGCCAGTAGTGTGAGGCGACAGAGCAATCAGCCCCAGCATTTT

j_gene: TRBJ2-7
v_gene: TRBV19
d_gene: -
abundance: -
CDR3aa: CASTLRASSGYEQYF
CDR3nt: TGTGCCAGTACCCTTCGAGCGTCATCGGGCTACGAGCAGTACTTC

j_gene: TRBJ1-5
v_gene: TRBV9
d_gene: -
abundance: -
CDR3aa: CASSPTGSMHQPQHF
CDR3nt: TGTGCCAGCAGCCCGACCGGGAGTATGCATCAGCCCCAGCATTTT

j_gene: TRBJ1-3
v_gene: TRBV11-3
d_gene: -
abundance: -
CDR3aa: CASSSGQGNTIYF
CDR3nt: TGTGCCAGCAGCTCCGGCCAGGGCAACACCATATATTTT

j_gene: TRBJ2-2
v_gene: TRBV5-1
d_gene: -
abundance: -
CDR3aa: CASSLVITGELFF
CDR3nt: TGCGCCAGCAGCTTGGTAATTACCGGGGAGCTGTTTTTT

j_gene: TRBJ1-1
v_gene: TRBV4-1
d_gene: TRBD1
abundance: -
CDR3aa: CASSAPNQGGTEAFF
CDR3nt: TGCGCCAGCAGCGCCCCGAACCAGGGGGGCACTGAAGCTTTCTTT

j_gene: TRBJ1-3
v_gene: TRBV30
d_gene: -
abundance: -
CDR3aa: CAWSGTLATIYF
CDR3nt: TGTGCCTGGTCCGGGACTTTGGCCACCATATATTTT

j_gene: TRBJ2-7
v_gene: TRBV7-9
d_gene: -
abundance: -
CDR3aa: CASSLAQPGLYEQYF
CDR3nt: TGTGCCAGCAGCTTAGCCCAGCCCGGACTGTACGAGCAGTACTTC

j_gene: TRBJ2-7
v_gene: TRBV5-4
d_gene: -
abundance: -
CDR3aa: CASSYTITGLSYEQYF
CDR3nt: TGTGCCAGCAGCTACACCATCACAGGGCTCTCCTACGAGCAGTACTTC

j_gene: TRBJ1-1
v_gene: TRBV25-1
d_gene: -
abundance: -
CDR3aa: CASSDSGPWAFF
CDR3nt: TGTGCCAGCAGTGACTCGGGTCCGTGGGCTTTCTTT

j_gene: TRBJ2-7
v_gene: TRBV28
d_gene: -
abundance: -
CDR3aa: CASSLASPYEQYF
CDR3nt: TGTGCCAGCAGTTTAGCGTCCCCCTACGAGCAGTACTTC

j_gene: TRBJ1-2
v_gene: TRBV6-5
d_gene: TRBD1
abundance: -
CDR3aa: CASSPSRTGGRGYTF
CDR3nt: TGTGCCAGCAGTCCATCTCGGACAGGGGGACGTGGCTACACCTTC

j_gene: TRBJ2-1
v_gene: TRBV12-3/TRBV12-4
d_gene: -
abundance: few
CDR3aa: CASSHPRGDSQFF
CDR3nt: TGTGCCAGCAGTCATCCCAGGGGAGACTCGCAGTTCTTC

j_gene: TRBJ2-2
v_gene: TRBV10-3
d_gene: TRBD1
abundance: -
CDR3aa: CAIRKGADTGELFF
CDR3nt: TGTGCCATCAGAAAGGGGGCAGACACCGGGGAGCTGTTTTTT

j_gene: TRBJ2-1
v_gene: TRBV5-4
d_gene: -
abundance: -
CDR3aa: CASSLGQSSYNEQFF
CDR3nt: TGTGCCAGCAGCTTGGGACAGAGCTCCTACAATGAGCAGTTCTTC

j_gene: TRBJ1-4
v_gene: TRBV9
d_gene: TRBD1
abundance: -
CDR3aa: CASSDGIQGQGREKLFF
CDR3nt: TGTGCCAGCAGCGACGGGATCCAGGGACAGGGAAGAGAAAAACTGTTTTTT

j_gene: TRBJ2-1
v_gene: TRBV5-6
d_gene: TRBD2
abundance: -
CDR3aa: CASSSSGRNRLEQFF
CDR3nt: TGTGCCAGCAGCTCAAGCGGGAGGAATCGGCTTGAGCAGTTCTTC

j_gene: TRBJ1-1
v_gene: TRBV6-1
d_gene: -
abundance: -
CDR3aa: CASSERGLGTEAFF
CDR3nt: TGTGCCAGCAGTGAAAGGGGGTTGGGCACTGAAGCTTTCTTT

j_gene: TRBJ1-1
v_gene: TRBV6-5
d_gene: -
abundance: -
CDR3aa: CASSYSIGYNTEAFF
CDR3nt: TGTGCCAGCAGTTACTCCATCGGGTACAACACTGAAGCTTTCTTT

j_gene: TRBJ1-6
v_gene: TRBV7-2
d_gene: -
abundance: -
CDR3aa: CASSLEGGYNSPLHF
CDR3nt: TGTGCCAGCAGCTTAGAAGGGGGCTATAATTCACCCCTCCACTTT

j_gene: TRBJ1-1
v_gene: TRBV5-1
d_gene: -
abundance: -
CDR3aa: CASSFTQGWNTEAFF
CDR3nt: TGCGCCAGCAGCTTTACACAGGGATGGAACACTGAAGCTTTCTTT

j_gene: TRBJ2-5
v_gene: TRBV28
d_gene: -
abundance: -
CDR3aa: CASSPTDRQETQYF
CDR3nt: TGTGCCAGCAGTCCTACCGACAGACAAGAGACCCAGTACTTC

j_gene: TRBJ1-4
v_gene: TRBV4-2
d_gene: -
abundance: few
CDR3aa: CASSQEGHRALRKLFF
CDR3nt: TGTGCCAGCAGCCAAGAGGGGCACAGGGCCCTAAGAAAACTGTTTTTT

j_gene: TRBJ2-3
v_gene: TRBV5-4
d_gene: TRBD2
abundance: -
CDR3aa: CASSLVTGGADTQYF
CDR3nt: TGTGCCAGCAGCTTGGTAACGGGGGGGGCAGATACGCAGTATTTT

j_gene: TRBJ1-3
v_gene: TRBV7-8
d_gene: -
abundance: -
CDR3aa: CASSLGQLSSGNTIYF
CDR3nt: TGTGCCAGCAGCTTAGGACAGTTGAGCTCTGGAAACACCATATATTTT

j_gene: TRBJ2-2
v_gene: TRBV27
d_gene: TRBD2
abundance: once
CDR3aa: CASSLGLAGTTGELFF
CDR3nt: TGTGCCAGCAGTTTAGGCCTAGCGGGGACCACCGGGGAGCTGTTTTTT

j_gene: TRBJ2-7
v_gene: TRBV30
d_gene: TRBD1
abundance: -
CDR3aa: CAWEGTGAYEQYF
CDR3nt: TGTGCCTGGGAGGGGACAGGTGCCTACGAGCAGTACTTC

j_gene: TRBJ1-1
v_gene: TRBV6-5
d_gene: TRBD1
abundance: -
CDR3aa: CASSPTGGKAEAFF
CDR3nt: TGTGCCAGCAGTCCTACAGGGGGCAAGGCTGAAGCTTTCTTT

j_gene: TRBJ2-3
v_gene: TRBV27
d_gene: TRBD2
abundance: -
CDR3aa: CASSFGGRFQADTQYF
CDR3nt: TGTGCCAGCAGTTTCGGCGGGAGATTTCAGGCAGATACGCAGTATTTT